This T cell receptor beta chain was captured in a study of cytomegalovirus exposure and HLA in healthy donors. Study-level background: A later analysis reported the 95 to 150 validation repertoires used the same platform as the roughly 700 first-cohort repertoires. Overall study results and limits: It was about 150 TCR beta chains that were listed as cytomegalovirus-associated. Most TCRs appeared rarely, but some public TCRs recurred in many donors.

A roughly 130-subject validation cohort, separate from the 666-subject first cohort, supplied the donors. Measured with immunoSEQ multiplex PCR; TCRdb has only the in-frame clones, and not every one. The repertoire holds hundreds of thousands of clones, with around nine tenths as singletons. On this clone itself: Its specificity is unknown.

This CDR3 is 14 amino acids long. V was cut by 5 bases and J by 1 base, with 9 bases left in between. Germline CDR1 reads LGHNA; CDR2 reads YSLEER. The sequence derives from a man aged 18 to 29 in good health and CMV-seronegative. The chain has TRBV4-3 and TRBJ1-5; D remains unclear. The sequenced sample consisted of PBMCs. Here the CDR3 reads CASSGRVSNQPQHF. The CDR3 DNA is TGCGCCAGCAGCGGCCGGGTCAGCAATCAGCCCCAGCATTTT.